This is a list of T cell receptor beta chains from one sample in a study of cytomegalovirus exposure and HLA in healthy donors. Libraries were prepared by immunoSEQ multiplex PCR; TCRdb keeps only in-frame clonotypes and omits some of them. This repertoire shows 60,000 to 75,000 clones, roughly 80% found once; its top ten account for 22%. Specimen: PBMCs. These receptors all come from a woman aged 25 to 39 in good health and CMV-seropositive. Both conserved end residues are part of each CDR3. A D gene is named only where the DNA matches it firmly. Rows may omit the clone size; those that give it use once, few, many or a size class.

D | J | V | size | DNA | CDR3
- | TRBJ1-5 | TRBV10-3 | few | TGTGCCATCAGGCCGGGTCTCAATCAGCCCCAGCATTTT | CAIRPGLNQPQHF
TRBD2 | TRBJ2-1 | TRBV7-7 | once | TGTGCCAGCAAACGACTAGCGGGGCACAATGAGCAGTTCTTC | CASKRLAGHNEQFF
- | TRBJ1-2 | TRBV20-1 | few | TGCAGTTCAACCAGTGGCTACACCTTC | CSSTSGYTF
- | TRBJ2-3 | TRBV9 | - | TGTGCCAGCAGCGTAGACGGTAGCACAGATACGCAGTATTTT | CASSVDGSTDTQYF
TRBD1 | TRBJ2-7 | TRBV29-1 | - | TGCAGCGTGGCCGGGACAGGGGCCGTATACGAGCAGTACTTC | CSVAGTGAVYEQYF
- | TRBJ1-5 | TRBV28 | - | TGTGCCAGCAGTTCCGGGACAAATCAGCCCCAGCATTTT | CASSSGTNQPQHF
- | TRBJ1-4 | TRBV25-1 | - | TGTGCCAGCAGTGAGGAGCCCCGGAGGGAAAAACTGTTTTTT | CASSEEPRREKLFF
TRBD2 | TRBJ2-5 | TRBV6-5 | - | TGTGCCAGCAGTTACTCGGTAGCGGGAGTACAAGAGACCCGGTACTTC | CASSYSVAGVQETRYF
TRBD1 | TRBJ2-7 | TRBV25-1 | - | TGTGCCAGCGGCGGATACCAGGGGGATAAGCCCTACGAGCAGTACTTC | CASGGYQGDKPYEQYF
- | TRBJ2-6 | TRBV27 | - | TGTGCCAGCAGTTTTGACAGGACTGGGGCCAACGTCCTGACTTTC | CASSFDRTGANVLTF
- | TRBJ1-5 | TRBV2 | - | TGTGCCAGCAGTGATTCCAGTAGCAATCAGCCCCAGCATTTT | CASSDSSSNQPQHF
TRBD2 | TRBJ2-1 | TRBV4-2 | - | TGTGCCAGCAGCCCCTCGGCTAGCGGGAGTGGTGAGCAGTTCTTC | CASSPSASGSGEQFF
TRBD1 | TRBJ2-1 | TRBV11-3 | - | TGTGCCAGCAGCCCCACCGCGAGGACAGGAACGGATGAGCAGTTCTTC | CASSPTARTGTDEQFF
- | TRBJ2-3 | TRBV5-1 | - | TGCGCCAGCAGCCCTGGGACAAGGTCAGATACGCAGTATTTT | CASSPGTRSDTQYF
- | TRBJ1-5 | TRBV6-1 | once | TGTGCCAGCAAGACAGTGGGCAATCAGCCCCAGCATTTT | CASKTVGNQPQHF
- | TRBJ2-5 | TRBV5-4 | - | TGTGCCAGCAGCTTGGATGGGAGGGAGACCCAGTACTTC | CASSLDGRETQYF
TRBD1 | TRBJ1-2 | TRBV27 | - | TGTGCCAGTGCATGGGACAGGGGGGGCGGCTACACCTTC | CASAWDRGGGYTF
TRBD1 | TRBJ1-2 | TRBV6-5 | once | TGTGCCAGCAGCCTCGACAGGGGCTATGGCTACACCTTC | CASSLDRGYGYTF
TRBD1 | TRBJ2-7 | TRBV27 | - | TGTGCCAGCAGTCTCGGGACAGGGGGCGGCTACGAGCAGTACTTC | CASSLGTGGGYEQYF
- | TRBJ1-2 | TRBV19 | - | TGTGCCAGTAGTACGACTAGCTTCTATGGCTACACCTTC | CASSTTSFYGYTF
TRBD2 | TRBJ2-7 | TRBV10-3 | - | TGTGCCATCAGTGAGTCTGCTAGCGGGAATTCCTACGAGCAGTACTTC | CAISESASGNSYEQYF
- | TRBJ2-7 | TRBV6-1 | - | TGTGCCAGCAGTGCCGCCAAGGGGGCCTACGAGCAGTACTTC | CASSAAKGAYEQYF
TRBD1 | TRBJ1-1 | TRBV5-8 | - | TGTGCCAGCAGCCTACCGGGACAGGGGGCAAGCACTGAAGCTTTCTTT | CASSLPGQGASTEAFF
TRBD1 | TRBJ1-5 | TRBV30 | - | TGTGCCTGGAACAGGGGGATTGGTCAGCCCCAGCATTTT | CAWNRGIGQPQHF
- | TRBJ2-3 | TRBV29-1 | few | TGCAGCGTTGGCCCCCGGGACTTTGGCAATACGCAGTATTTT | CSVGPRDFGNTQYF
TRBD1 | TRBJ2-7 | TRBV2 | - | TGTGCCAGCAGGAGGGACAGTTCCTACGAGCAGTACTTC | CASRRDSSYEQYF
- | TRBJ1-2 | TRBV7-9 | - | TGTGCCACCGTGGGAGGTTCTAACTATGGCTACACCTTC | CATVGGSNYGYTF
TRBD1 | TRBJ1-5 | TRBV28 | - | TGTGCCAGCAGCCTGGGACAGGGGGCGGTCTCACAGCCCCAGCATTTT | CASSLGQGAVSQPQHF
- | TRBJ2-7 | TRBV5-1 | - | TGCGCCAGCAGCTTGGTACCCGGTTCCTACGAGCAGTACTTC | CASSLVPGSYEQYF
TRBD1 | TRBJ1-5 | TRBV4-1 | once | TGCGCCAGCAGCCAAGATGGACAGGGGAATCAGCCCCAGCATTTT | CASSQDGQGNQPQHF
- | TRBJ1-1 | TRBV28 | - | TGTGCCAGCAGTTTAAGGGGTGGCACTGAAGCTTTCTTT | CASSLRGGTEAFF
TRBD2 | TRBJ2-7 | TRBV2 | - | TGTGCCAGCAGAGCATCTGGACTAGCGGGAGAATATTTCTACGAGCAGTACTTC | CASRASGLAGEYFYEQYF
TRBD1 | TRBJ1-2 | TRBV30 | - | TGTGCCTGGAGTGTAACAGGGGGATCTGGCTACACCTTC | CAWSVTGGSGYTF
TRBD1 | TRBJ1-5 | TRBV4-1 | - | TGCGCCAGCAGCCATTCGACAGGGGTCATGAGCAATCAGCCCCAGCATTTT | CASSHSTGVMSNQPQHF
- | TRBJ1-1 | TRBV9 | - | TGTGCCAGCAGCGTAGATGGCGGGGAAGCTTTCTTT | CASSVDGGEAFF
TRBD1 | TRBJ1-2 | TRBV10-2 | - | TGCGCCAGCAGTGACGGCTACAGGGGCACTAACTATGGCTACACCTTC | CASSDGYRGTNYGYTF
- | TRBJ1-5 | TRBV6-5 | - | TGTGCCAGCAGGCCGACGGGGGAACAGCCCCAGCATTTT | CASRPTGEQPQHF
- | TRBJ2-2 | TRBV27 | - | TGTGCCAGCAGTACATTGCCCGGGGAGCTGTTTTTT | CASSTLPGELFF
TRBD1 | TRBJ1-5 | TRBV2 | - | TGTGCCAGCAGTGAAAGAGGGGGCGGGAATCAGCCCCAGCATTTT | CASSERGGGNQPQHF
TRBD1 | TRBJ1-1 | TRBV5-1 | - | TGCGCCAGCAGCTTGGGGACCTTACAGGGGGGAAACACTGAAGCTTTCTTT | CASSLGTLQGGNTEAFF
- | TRBJ2-7 | TRBV29-1 | - | TGCAGCGTTGTTCGGACAGGAGGGATCGAGCAGTACTTC | CSVVRTGGIEQYF
TRBD1 | TRBJ1-2 | TRBV19 | - | TGTGCCAGTAGCACCGGGACAGCCTATGGCTACACCTTC | CASSTGTAYGYTF
- | TRBJ2-1 | TRBV11-3 | - | TGTGCCAGCAGCTTCAATCGGGACAATGAGCAGTTCTTC | CASSFNRDNEQFF
TRBD1 | TRBJ1-2 | TRBV13 | - | TGTGCCAGCAGCTCCGACAGGGTCTATGGCTACACCTTC | CASSSDRVYGYTF
- | TRBJ1-5 | TRBV19 | - | TGTGCCAGTACGGACAGCCTATATAGCAATCAGCCCCAGCATTTT | CASTDSLYSNQPQHF
- | TRBJ1-1 | TRBV5-3 | few | TGTGCCAGAGCGAGAGGCACTGAAGCTTTCTTT | CARARGTEAFF
- | TRBJ2-7 | TRBV5-1 | - | TGCGCCAGCAGCTCCGACTCGAGCTGGCAGTACTTC | CASSSDSSWQYF
TRBD1 | TRBJ1-3 | TRBV5-6 | - | TGTGCCAGCAGCTCCCGGACAGGTTCGGCTGGAAACACCATATATTTT | CASSSRTGSAGNTIYF
- | TRBJ2-2 | TRBV7-7 | - | TGTGCTAGCAGTTTATCGCCCAGGGTGGCCGGGGAGCTGTTTTTT | CASSLSPRVAGELFF
- | TRBJ2-7 | TRBV28 | - | TGTGCCAGCAGTTCCACACCCGGGTCCCCCTACGAGCAGTACTTC | CASSSTPGSPYEQYF